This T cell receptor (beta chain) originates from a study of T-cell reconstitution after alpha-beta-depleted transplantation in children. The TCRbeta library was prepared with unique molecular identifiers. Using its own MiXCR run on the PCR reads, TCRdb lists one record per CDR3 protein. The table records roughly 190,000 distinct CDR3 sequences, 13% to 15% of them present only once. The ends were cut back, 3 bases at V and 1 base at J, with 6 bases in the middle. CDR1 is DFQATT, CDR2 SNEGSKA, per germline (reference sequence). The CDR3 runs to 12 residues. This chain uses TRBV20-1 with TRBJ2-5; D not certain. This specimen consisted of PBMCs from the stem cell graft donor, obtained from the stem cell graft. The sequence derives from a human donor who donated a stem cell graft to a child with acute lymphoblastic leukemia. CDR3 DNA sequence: TGCAGTGCTAGCGTAACCCAAGAGACCCAGTACTTC. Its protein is CSASVTQETQYF.